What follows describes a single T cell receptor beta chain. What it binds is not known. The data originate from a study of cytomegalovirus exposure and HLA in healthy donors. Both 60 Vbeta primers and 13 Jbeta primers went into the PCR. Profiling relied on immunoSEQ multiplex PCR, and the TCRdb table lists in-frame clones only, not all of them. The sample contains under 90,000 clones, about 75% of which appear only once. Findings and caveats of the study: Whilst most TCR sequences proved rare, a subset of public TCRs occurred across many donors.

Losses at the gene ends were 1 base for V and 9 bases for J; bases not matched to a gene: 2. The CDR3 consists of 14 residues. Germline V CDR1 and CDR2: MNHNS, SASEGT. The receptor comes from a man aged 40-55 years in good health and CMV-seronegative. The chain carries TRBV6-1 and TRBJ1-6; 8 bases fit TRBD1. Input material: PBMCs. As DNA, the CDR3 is TGTGCCAGCAGTGAAGGGACAGGGAGTTCACCCCTCCACTTT. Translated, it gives CASSEGTGSSPLHF.